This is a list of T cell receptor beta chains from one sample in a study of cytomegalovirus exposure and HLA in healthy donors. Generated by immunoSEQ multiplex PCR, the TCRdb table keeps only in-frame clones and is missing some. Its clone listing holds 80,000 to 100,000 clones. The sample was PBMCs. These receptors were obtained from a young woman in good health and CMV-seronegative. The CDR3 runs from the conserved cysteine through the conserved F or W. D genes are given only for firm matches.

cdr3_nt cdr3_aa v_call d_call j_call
TGTGCCAGCAGCATGACAGGGGGAAGCACTGAAGCTTTCTTT CASSMTGGSTEAFF TRBV7-3 TRBD1 TRBJ1-1
TGTGCCAGCAGTTACGGGGCGGTTCAGTCAGATACGCAGTATTTT CASSYGAVQSDTQYF TRBV6-5 . TRBJ2-3
TGTGCCAGCAGTGAACTGCGGGGGGGCTCTGATACGCAGTATTTT CASSELRGGSDTQYF TRBV2 TRBD2 TRBJ2-3
TGTGCCAGCAGTTACTCCGGGACAGGGACCCCTGATGGCTACACCTTC CASSYSGTGTPDGYTF TRBV6-5 TRBD1 TRBJ1-2
TGTGCCAGCAGTCACCGGGACGGGGGGCCCTACGAGCAGTACTTC CASSHRDGGPYEQYF TRBV7-9 . TRBJ2-7
TGTGCCAGCATCTCCCTCAGTTACAGGGGGCGGACACCCCTCCACTTT CASISLSYRGRTPLHF TRBV28 TRBD1 TRBJ1-6
TGCGCCAGCAGCCATTCCCCCGCAGCAGGTCAAGAGACCCAGTACTTC CASSHSPAAGQETQYF TRBV4-1 . TRBJ2-5
TGTGCCAGCAGCTTAGATCTGACAGTCTATGGCTACACCTTC CASSLDLTVYGYTF TRBV11-2 . TRBJ1-2
TGTGCCAGTAGTGGCCGGGACAGGGGGCCGGCTAATGAAAAACTGTTTTTT CASSGRDRGPANEKLFF TRBV19 TRBD1 TRBJ1-4
TGTGCCAGCAGCTTCAGGGTTTTTGAAAAACTGTTTTTT CASSFRVFEKLFF TRBV7-8 . TRBJ1-4
TGCGCCAGCAGAAGCCTAACAGGGGGCACTGAAGCTTTCTTT CASRSLTGGTEAFF TRBV5-1 TRBD1 TRBJ1-1
TGCGCCAGCAGCTCCCCAAAACTAGCGGGAGTCCACACCGGGGAGCTGTTTTTT CASSSPKLAGVHTGELFF TRBV5-1 TRBD2 TRBJ2-2
TGTGCCAGCAGTCCGGGCGGGAGGCCCCGTTACGAGCAGTACTTC CASSPGGRPRYEQYF TRBV6-1 TRBD2 TRBJ2-7
TGTGCCAGCAGTAGGGACAGAAGGGACACCGGGGAGCTGTTTTTT CASSRDRRDTGELFF TRBV6-6 TRBD1 TRBJ2-2
TGTGCCAGCAGTGAAGCCACCGGGACAGGGCATTCAGATACGCAGTATTTT CASSEATGTGHSDTQYF TRBV2 TRBD1 TRBJ2-3
TGTGCCAGCAGCGCCTGGACTAGCACTAGGGGAAATACGCAGTATTTT CASSAWTSTRGNTQYF TRBV9 TRBD2 TRBJ2-3
TGTGCCAGCAGCATTATCGGGGACAGCACCTACGAGCAGTACTTC CASSIIGDSTYEQYF TRBV7-3 TRBD1 TRBJ2-7
TGTGCCAGCAGCCAGTTTAAGGGGAAAGTTATAGGCTACACCTTC CASSQFKGKVIGYTF TRBV7-9 . TRBJ1-2
TGTGCCAGCAGCGTAGCCGGCGGACTCTCCTACGAGCAGTACTTC CASSVAGGLSYEQYF TRBV9 . TRBJ2-7
TGTGCCACCAGCAGAGATCGAGGGGGCTACACCTTC CATSRDRGGYTF TRBV15 . TRBJ1-2
TGCGCCAGCAGCATTACCCCGGGACAGGGGTCGGTCCATGGCTACACCTTC CASSITPGQGSVHGYTF TRBV5-1 TRBD1 TRBJ1-2
TGTGCCAGTGGGACCGGGGGTTCCGAAAAACTGTTTTTT CASGTGGSEKLFF TRBV2 . TRBJ1-4
TGCGCCAGCAGCCAGGGACAGGGGGGGCGATCACCCCTCCACTTT CASSQGQGGRSPLHF TRBV4-1 TRBD1 TRBJ1-6
TGTGCCAGCAGCGAAGGAGAATTCTATGGCTACACCTTC CASSEGEFYGYTF TRBV9 . TRBJ1-2
TGCGCCAGCAGCTTAAACAGCCGGGGGACCAACTATGGCTACACCTTC CASSLNSRGTNYGYTF TRBV5-1 . TRBJ1-2
TGTGCCAGCAAGGGGAATTACAGGGTAACCTACGAGCAGTACTTC CASKGNYRVTYEQYF TRBV28 . TRBJ2-7
TGTGCCAGCAGCTTAGCTTCTGGTGGGTTTTCTTCGGGGTCCAATCAGCCCCAGCATTTT CASSLASGGFSSGSNQPQHF TRBV7-8 . TRBJ1-5
TGTGCCAGTAAACGGACAACTCATAGCACAGATACGCAGTATTTT CASKRTTHSTDTQYF TRBV19 . TRBJ2-3
TGTGCCAGCAGCCCTACGAGAGTGTGGAATGAGCAGTTCTTC CASSPTRVWNEQFF TRBV9 . TRBJ2-1